The clone carrying this TCR beta chain appeared a single time. The data were obtained in a study of control samples from healthy donors and cancer patients. The CDR3 runs to 16 residues. Trimming took 0 bases from V and 2 from J, leaving 14 bases between them. Germline-derived CDR1 and CDR2 are SGDLS and YYNGEE. Profiled with immunoSEQ multiplex PCR; TCRdb holds only in-frame clones, not every one. The data hold 150,000 to 200,000 clones, with approximately 94% observed a single time. Material for sequencing was blood. The receptor was derived from a woman aged 40 to 55 in good health. The chain carries TRBV9 and TRBJ1-1; maybe TRBD1 (5 bases). The CDR3 reads CASSVGQGVENTEAFF. The DNA for the CDR3 is TGTGCCAGCAGCGTAGGGCAGGGTGTGGAAAACACTGAAGCTTTCTTT.